A single sample is the source of the 27 T cell receptor beta chains below, sequenced in a study of shared clonotypes between healthy human individuals. The data were produced by immunoSEQ multiplex PCR, yet TCRdb's version contains in-frame clones alone and is incomplete. The sample records some 350,000 clones, 74% being singletons. Sequences were obtained from memory CD4+ T cells sorted from blood. Subset given: CD45RA-negative fraction. The receptors stem from a man younger than 45 in good health.

The chain combines TRBV19 with TRBJ2-3; 10 nucleotides match TRBD2. The CDR3 extends over 15 amino acids. Losses at the gene ends were 3 bases for V and 3 bases for J; bases not matched to a gene: 3. Germline V lookup: CDR1 LNHDA, CDR2 SQIVND (reference sequence). This CDR3 is CASSISGRETDTQYF. The CDR3 nucleotides are TGTGCCAGTAGTATCAGCGGGAGGGAAACAGATACGCAGTATTTT.

The chain uses TRBV5-1 and TRBJ2-6; perhaps TRBD1 as D (6 bases). V was clipped by 7 bases and J by 2 bases, with 13 bases between them. Germline V lookup: CDR1 SGHRS, CDR2 YFSETQ. The CDR3 consists of 15 residues. CDR3 sequence reads: CASATGTTGANVLTF. CDR3 nucleotide sequence: TGCGCCAGCGCGACCGGGACAACTGGGGCCAACGTCCTGACTTTC.

The chain is built from TRBV10-3 and TRBJ2-3, with 7 bases fitting TRBD2. The CDR3 is 14 residues long. Germline loops: CDR1 ENHRY, CDR2 SYGVKD. Trimming removed 11 bases from V and 1 base from J; junction bases left unmatched: 9. This CDR3 reads CALRGSGGTDTQYF. In DNA form, the CDR3 reads TGTGCCCTACGTGGGAGCGGGGGCACAGATACGCAGTATTTT.

This chain joins TRBV11-2 and TRBJ2-7; the D is unclear. The CDR3 spans 12 residues. Per the germline V gene, CDR1 is SGHAT and CDR2 is FQNNGV. The V gene lost 0 bases and the J gene lost 4 bases, with 4 bases spanning the gap. The CDR3 DNA reads as TGTGCCAGCAGCTTAGAATTTTACGAGCAGTACTTC. It codes for CASSLEFYEQYF.

V gene TRBV11-3 combines with J gene TRBJ2-7, with 9 nucleotides matching TRBD1. CDR1 SGHNT and CDR2 YENEEA come from the germline V gene. Trimming took 1 base from V and 6 from J; bases not matched to a gene: 4. The length of the CDR3 is 14 residues. The CDR3 here is CASSLGPGQGEQYF. CDR3 bases: TGTGCCAGCAGCTTAGGACCGGGACAGGGCGAGCAGTACTTC. The whole variable domain, filled in from reference TRBV11-3 and TRBJ2-7, reads EAGVVQSPRYKIIEKKQPVAFWCNPISGHNTLYWYLQNLGQGPELLIRYENEEAVDDSQLPKDRFSAERLKGVDSTLKIQPAELGDSAVYLCASSLGPGQGEQYFGPGTRLTVT.

V usage is TRBV6-6 and J usage is TRBJ2-1, with D unresolved. V gave up 3 bases and J gave up 6 bases, with 12 bases separating them. This CDR3 comprises 14 residues. Germline assignment: CDR1 MNHNY and CDR2 SVGAGI (reference sequence). Here the CDR3 reads CASSYSDHFNEQFF. The CDR3, as DNA: TGTGCCAGCAGTTATTCTGACCACTTCAATGAGCAGTTCTTC.

Here the CDR3 reads CATSRDAQPQHF. The DNA of the CDR3 is TGTGCCACCAGCAGAGATGCCCAGCCCCAGCATTTT. This chain joins TRBV15 and TRBJ1-5, with unresolved D. The V and J ends lost 0 bases and 7 bases respectively, with 4 bases between them. This CDR3 is built from 12 residues. The germline V gene encodes CDR1 LNHNV and CDR2 YYDKDF (reference sequence).

The gene calls are TRBV5-6 and TRBJ2-1; 9 bases line up with TRBD2. The CDR3 spans 16 residues. The junction had 10 bases not matched to a gene; V was cut back by 3 bases and J by 6 bases. Germline loops: CDR1 SGHDT, CDR2 YYEEEE. CDR3 in DNA: TGTGCCAGCAGCTCCATAGCGGGAGTAGGCGCCAATGAGCAGTTCTTC. The encoded protein is CASSSIAGVGANEQFF. The variable domain in full, with the rest retrieved from reference TRBV5-6 and TRBJ2-1, is DAGVTQSPTHLIKTRGQQVTLRCSPKSGHDTVSWYQQALGQGPQFIFQYYEEEERQRGNFPDRFSGHQFPNYSSELNVNALLLGDSALYLCASSSIAGVGANEQFFGPGTRLTVL.

V and J are TRBV18 and TRBJ1-6; no clear D. CDR1 is KGHSH, CDR2 LQKENI, per germline. CDR3 length equals 17 residues. V was cut by 6 bases and J by 0 bases, with 15 bases left in between. This chain's CDR3 is CASSQNGVLSYNSPLHF. The DNA for the CDR3 is TGTGCCAGCTCCCAGAATGGGGTACTCTCCTATAATTCACCCCTCCACTTT.

The chain carries TRBV30 and TRBJ2-5; D is unclear. CDR1 and CDR2 from the germline V gene are GTSNPN and SVGIG (reference sequence). The CDR3 loop spans 10 amino acids. Trimming removed 5 bases at V and 6 bases at J, with 7 bases between. CDR3 amino acids: CAWGSQTQYF. In nucleotides, the CDR3 is TGTGCCTGGGGCTCCCAGACCCAGTACTTC.

This clone was observed a single time. CDR3 sequence: CASSLLPGTDYNEQFF. The CDR3 DNA reads as TGTGCCAGCTCGCTATTACCCGGGACAGACTACAATGAGCAGTTCTTC. This chain connects TRBV18 to TRBJ2-1, with 7 bases identical to TRBD1. The germline V gene encodes CDR1 KGHSH and CDR2 LQKENI. The CDR3 is made up of 16 amino acids. Trimming removed 6 bases from V and 3 bases from J; junction bases left unmatched: 11.

The V call is TRBV29-1, the J call TRBJ2-1; 7 nucleotides align to TRBD2. Germline V gene sequence: CDR1 SQVTM, CDR2 ANQGSEA. V shed 3 bases, J shed 8 bases, and the junction held 13 bases outside the gene matches. This CDR3 spans 15 amino acids. CDR3 in amino acids: CSVEGRAGAYDEQFF. CDR3 DNA sequence: TGCAGCGTTGAGGGGAGGGCGGGAGCTTACGATGAGCAGTTCTTC.

As DNA, the CDR3 is TGTGCCAGCAGTTTTGGGGTCCGGAACACTGAAGCTTTCTTT. Residues: CASSFGVRNTEAFF. This chain joins TRBV27 and TRBJ1-1; D gene uncertain. With 3 bases removed from V and 1 base from J, the gap between germline ends came to 9 bases. The CDR3 consists of 14 residues. The germline V gene has CDR1 MNHEY and CDR2 SMNVEV (reference sequence).

The rearrangement links TRBV14 to TRBJ1-2; TRBD1 might be the D (6 bases). The V gene lost 0 bases and the J gene lost 2 bases, with 7 bases spanning the gap. CDR1 and CDR2 from the germline V gene are SGHDN and FVKESK. The CDR3 spans 14 residues. As DNA, the CDR3 is TGTGCCAGCAGCCAAGAACAGGGAAACTATGGCTACACCTTC. It encodes CASSQEQGNYGYTF.

The rearrangement joins TRBV4-3 to TRBJ2-2, with a weak D call TRBD2 (6 bases). V lost 5 bases and J lost 5, with 18 bases in between. CDR1 and CDR2 from the germline V gene are LGHNA and YSLEER. The CDR3 spans 16 residues. The CDR3: CASSAEGAGKTGELFF. The CDR3 DNA follows: TGCGCCAGCAGCGCCGAAGGGGCGGGGAAGACCGGGGAGCTGTTTTTT.

This clone appeared a single time. The CDR3 loop is CASSSQGRDEKLFF. The DNA of the CDR3 is TGTGCCAGCAGCTCACAGGGGAGGGATGAAAAACTGTTTTTT. The rearrangement links TRBV7-2 to TRBJ1-4; the match to TRBD1 covers 7 bases. The germline V gene has CDR1 SGHTA and CDR2 FQGNSA. V was pared by 4 bases and J by 6 bases, with 5 bases of the junction left unmatched. This CDR3 has 14 residues.

The sample holds one count of this clone. The chain combines TRBV30 with TRBJ2-1; D gene unclear. V lost 2 bases to trimming and J lost 9 bases, with 5 bases between them. Germline loops: CDR1 GTSNPN, CDR2 SVGIG (reference sequence). The CDR3 contains 10 residues. The CDR3 DNA reads as TGTGCCTGGAGTCGTGGTGAGCAGTTCTTC. As protein: CAWSRGEQFF.

The chain joins TRBV5-1 to TRBJ2-1; 11 bases agree with TRBD2. The germline CDR1 and CDR2 sequences are SGHRS and YFSETQ. V was clipped by 7 bases and J by 9 bases; unmatched bases: 15. This CDR3 is built from 16 residues. The CDR3: CASQTRLAGIKGEQFF. The CDR3 DNA reads TGCGCCAGCCAAACGAGACTAGCGGGAATAAAGGGTGAGCAGTTCTTC.

The chain employs TRBV5-6 and TRBJ1-5; a possible D gene is TRBD1 (6 bases). Germline V gene sequence: CDR1 SGHDT, CDR2 YYEEEE. This CDR3 is built from 13 residues. V shed 2 bases and J shed 6 bases, with 9 bases lying between them. CDR3 residues: CASSLTGTQPQHF. In DNA, the CDR3 is TGTGCCAGCAGCTTAACAGGGACTCAGCCCCAGCATTTT.

The V and J genes are TRBV5-1 and TRBJ2-1, with D tentatively TRBD2 (6 bases). The length of the CDR3 is 12 residues. Germline values: CDR1 SGHRS, CDR2 YFSETQ. V lost 0 bases, J lost 13 bases, and 11 bases lay in between. The CDR3 bases are TGCGCCAGCAGCTTGGCCGGGACTTTACAGTTCTTC. Translating it yields CASSLAGTLQFF.

This clone was seen a few times. V is TRBV28 and J is TRBJ2-7; D is possibly TRBD2 (6 bases). The CDR3 contains 15 residues. Trimming left V 1 base short and J 6 bases short, with 16 bases between. CDR1 and CDR2 from the germline V gene are MDHEN and SYDVKM. This CDR3 is CASSLSSGSLFEQYF. The DNA of the CDR3 is TGTGCCAGCAGTTTATCCTCCGGGAGTCTATTCGAGCAGTACTTC.

This chain uses TRBV18 with TRBJ2-6; 8 bases match TRBD1. The J segment lost 0 bases and the V segment lost 5 bases, leaving 3 bases of the junction unmatched. This CDR3 has 16 residues. The germline gives CDR1 KGHSH, CDR2 LQKENI. In DNA, the CDR3 is TGTGCCAGCTCAGCACAGGGGGGCTCTGGGGCCAACGTCCTGACTTTC. It codes for CASSAQGGSGANVLTF.

This clone was detected many times. The J gene is TRBJ2-1, the V gene TRBV7-8; D is possibly TRBD1 (5 bases). The V and J ends lost 4 bases and 7 bases respectively, with 14 bases between them. This CDR3 region has 14 residues. CDR1 is SGHVS and CDR2 is FQNEAQ in the germline V gene. Written as DNA, the CDR3 is TGTGCCAGCAGCTCCCGCAGGGATAGGAATGAGCAGTTCTTC. This gives the protein CASSSRRDRNEQFF.

The genes are TRBV6-1 and TRBJ2-7; 8 bases are a match to TRBD1. The V segment lost 8 bases and the J segment 0 bases; nucleotides outside the gene matches: 3. The CDR3 has 13 amino acids. CDR1 and CDR2 (germline): MNHNS, SASEGT. For the CDR3, the DNA is TGTGCCAGCCGGGACAGGTTCTCCTACGAGCAGTACTTC. It specifies CASRDRFSYEQYF.

The table lists this clone with a few counts. The rearrangement uses TRBV10-2 and TRBJ2-7; the D gene is possibly TRBD1 (5 bases). The ends were cut back, 8 bases at V and 6 bases at J, with 14 bases in the middle. The CDR3 spans 12 residues. Germline V gives CDR1 WSHSY, CDR2 SAAADI. The CDR3 loop reads CASFPGIGEQYF. The DNA of the CDR3 is TGCGCCAGCTTTCCAGGGATCGGCGAGCAGTACTTC.

This rearrangement joins TRBV6-4 to TRBJ2-3; tentative D call: TRBD2 (6 bases). This CDR3 spans 14 amino acids. V was shortened by 3 bases and J by 8 bases, with 15 bases between the two germline ends. CDR1 MRHNA and CDR2 SNTAGT come from the germline V gene. DNA for the CDR3: TGTGCCAGCAGTGAAGGGACTTCCACCCGTACGCAGTATTTT. Translating gives CASSEGTSTRTQYF.

The rearrangement links TRBV7-6 to TRBJ2-1; 11 bases are a match to TRBD2. The CDR3 loop spans 18 amino acids. J was trimmed by 0 bases and V by 4 bases; bases with no gene match: 8. Looked up from germline, CDR1 is SGHVS and CDR2 is FNYEAQ. The CDR3 DNA reads TGTGCCAGCAGCTCCCATAGCGGGAGGGCCAACTCCTACAATGAGCAGTTCTTC. This sequence encodes CASSSHSGRANSYNEQFF.